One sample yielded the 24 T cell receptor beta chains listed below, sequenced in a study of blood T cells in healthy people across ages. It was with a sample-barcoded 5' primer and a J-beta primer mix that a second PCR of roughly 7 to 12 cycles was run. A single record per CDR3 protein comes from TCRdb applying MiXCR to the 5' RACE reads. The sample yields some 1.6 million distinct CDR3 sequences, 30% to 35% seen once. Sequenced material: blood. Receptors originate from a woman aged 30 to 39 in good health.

Written as DNA, the CDR3 is TGCAGTGCTAGACAGGGGATCGTCTATGGCTACACCTTC. Its protein product is CSARQGIVYGYTF. The V gene is TRBV20-1, the J gene TRBJ1-2; tentatively, D is TRBD1 (6 bases). Trimming shortened V by 2 bases and J by 4 bases, and 11 bases separated the two germline ends. In germline, CDR1 is DFQATT, CDR2 SNEGSKA (reference sequence). The CDR3 covers 13 residues.

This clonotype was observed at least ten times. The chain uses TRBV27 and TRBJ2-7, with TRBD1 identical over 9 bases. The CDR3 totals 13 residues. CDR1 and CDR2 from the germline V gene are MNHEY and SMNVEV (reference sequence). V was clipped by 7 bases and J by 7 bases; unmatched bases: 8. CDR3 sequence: CASKPGQGSEQYF. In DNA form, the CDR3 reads TGTGCCAGCAAGCCGGGACAGGGCAGTGAGCAGTACTTC.

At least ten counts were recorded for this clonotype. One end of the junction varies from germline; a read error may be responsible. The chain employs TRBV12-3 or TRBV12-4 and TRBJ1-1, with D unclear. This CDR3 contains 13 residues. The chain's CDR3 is CASSLEMNTEAFF. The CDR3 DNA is TGTGCCAGCAGCTTAGAGATGAACACTGAAGCTTTCTTT.

The CDR3 DNA follows: TGTGCCAGCAGCTTTCGGCGATCCGAGCAGTACTTC. This translates into CASSFRRSEQYF. V and J are TRBV3-1 and TRBJ2-7; no reliable D call. The ends were cut back, 5 bases at V and 6 bases at J, with 11 bases in the middle. The CDR3 consists of 12 residues. Germline lookup yields CDR1 LGHDT and CDR2 YNNKEL (reference sequence).

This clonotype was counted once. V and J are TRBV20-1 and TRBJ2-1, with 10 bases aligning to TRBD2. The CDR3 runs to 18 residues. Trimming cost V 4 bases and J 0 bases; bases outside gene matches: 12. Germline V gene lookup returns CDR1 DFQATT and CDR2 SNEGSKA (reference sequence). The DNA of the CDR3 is TGCAGTGCTACGTTCGGGACTAGCGCCCGGAGCTCCTACAATGAGCAGTTCTTC. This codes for CSATFGTSARSSYNEQFF.

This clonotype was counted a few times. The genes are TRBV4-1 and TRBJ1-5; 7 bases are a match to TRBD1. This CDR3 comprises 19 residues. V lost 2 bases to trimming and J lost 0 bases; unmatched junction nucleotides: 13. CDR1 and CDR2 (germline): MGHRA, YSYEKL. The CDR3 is CASSQNVRDSLYSNQPQHF. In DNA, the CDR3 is TGCGCCAGCAGCCAAAATGTAAGGGACAGCCTTTATAGCAATCAGCCCCAGCATTTT.

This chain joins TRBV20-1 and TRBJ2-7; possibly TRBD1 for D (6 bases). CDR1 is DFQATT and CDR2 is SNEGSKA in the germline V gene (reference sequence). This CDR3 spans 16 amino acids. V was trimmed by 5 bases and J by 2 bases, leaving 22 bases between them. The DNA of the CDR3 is TGCAGTGCTCAGGGACATGCCCATGCGGTAGCCTACGAGCAGTACTTC. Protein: CSAQGHAHAVAYEQYF.

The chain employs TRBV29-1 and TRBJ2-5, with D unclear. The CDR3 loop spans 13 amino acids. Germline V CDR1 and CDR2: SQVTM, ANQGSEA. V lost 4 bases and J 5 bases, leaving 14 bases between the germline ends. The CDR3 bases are TGCAGCGTTGGAGGCCCAGTGAGGGAGACCCAGTACTTC. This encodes CSVGGPVRETQYF. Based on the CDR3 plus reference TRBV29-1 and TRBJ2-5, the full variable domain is SAVISQKPSRDICQRGTSLTIQCQVDSQVTMMFWYRQQPGQSLTLIATANQGSEATYESGFVIDKFPISRPNLTFSTLTVSNMSPEDSSIYLCSVGGPVRETQYFGPGTRLLVL.

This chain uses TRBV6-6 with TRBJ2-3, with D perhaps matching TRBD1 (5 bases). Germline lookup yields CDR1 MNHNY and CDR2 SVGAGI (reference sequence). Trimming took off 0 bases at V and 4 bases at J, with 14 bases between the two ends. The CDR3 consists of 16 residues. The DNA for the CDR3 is TGTGCCAGCAGTTACTCCCCCCTAGAAGGGGCAGATACGCAGTATTTT. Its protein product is CASSYSPLEGADTQYF.

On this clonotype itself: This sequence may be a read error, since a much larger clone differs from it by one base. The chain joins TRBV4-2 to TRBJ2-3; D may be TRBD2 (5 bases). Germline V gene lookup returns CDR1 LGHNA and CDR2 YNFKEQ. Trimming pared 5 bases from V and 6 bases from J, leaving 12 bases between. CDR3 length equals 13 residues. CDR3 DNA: TGTGCCAGCAGCAAATGGACTTGCGATACGCAGTATTTT. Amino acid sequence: CASSKWTCDTQYF.

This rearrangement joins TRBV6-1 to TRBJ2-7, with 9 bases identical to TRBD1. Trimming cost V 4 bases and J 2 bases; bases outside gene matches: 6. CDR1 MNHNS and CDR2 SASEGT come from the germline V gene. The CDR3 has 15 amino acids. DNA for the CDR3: TGTGCCAGCAGTGGTACAGGGGGCCTCACCTACGAGCAGTACTTC. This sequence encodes CASSGTGGLTYEQYF.

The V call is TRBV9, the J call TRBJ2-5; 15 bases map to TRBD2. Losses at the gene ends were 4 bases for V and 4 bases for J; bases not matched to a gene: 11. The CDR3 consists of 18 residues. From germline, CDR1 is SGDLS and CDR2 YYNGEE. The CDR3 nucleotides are TGTGCCAGCAGCATGGGACTAGCGGGGGGCGGGGGAGTAGAGACCCAGTACTTC. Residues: CASSMGLAGGGGVETQYF.

Here the CDR3 reads CASSIGTGVQPQHF. The CDR3 DNA reads TGTGCCAGCAGCATCGGGACAGGGGTTCAGCCCCAGCATTTT. The rearrangement links TRBV7-9 to TRBJ1-5; 10 bases are a match to TRBD1. Germline V gene lookup returns CDR1 SEHNR and CDR2 FQNEAQ (reference sequence). The CDR3 length is 14 residues. The V and J ends lost 5 bases and 6 bases, in that order; junction bases with no gene match: 4.

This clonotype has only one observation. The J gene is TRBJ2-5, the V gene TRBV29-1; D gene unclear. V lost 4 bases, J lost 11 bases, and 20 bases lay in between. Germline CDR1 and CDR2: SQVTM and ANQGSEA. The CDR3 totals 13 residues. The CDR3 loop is CSVAPTTYDEQYF. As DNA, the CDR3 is TGCAGCGTTGCACCCACGACCTACGATGAGCAGTACTTC.

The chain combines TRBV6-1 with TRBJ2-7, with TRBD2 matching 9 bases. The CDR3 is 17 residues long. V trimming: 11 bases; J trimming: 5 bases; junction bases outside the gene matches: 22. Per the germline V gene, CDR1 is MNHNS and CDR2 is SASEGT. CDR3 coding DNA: TGTGCCGTAGCACGATCTCCTATTGGCGGGAGGGCCAACGAGCAGTACTTC. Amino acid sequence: CAVARSPIGGRANEQYF.

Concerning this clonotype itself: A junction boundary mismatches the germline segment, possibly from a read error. The CDR3 nucleotides are TGTGCCAGCAGTTACGATGGGGGACGCAATCAGCCCCGGCATTTT. Its protein is CASSYDGGRNQPRHF. The chain links TRBV6-6 to TRBJ1-5; D may be TRBD1 (5 bases). The V gene's germline CDR1 is MNHNY and CDR2 SVGAGI (reference sequence). There are 15 residues in the CDR3.

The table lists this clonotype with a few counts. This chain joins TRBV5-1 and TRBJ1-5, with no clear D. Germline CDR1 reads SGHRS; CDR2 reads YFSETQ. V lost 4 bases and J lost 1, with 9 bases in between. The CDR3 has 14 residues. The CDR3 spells CASSHGESNQPQHF. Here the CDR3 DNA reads TGCGCCAGCAGCCACGGGGAAAGCAATCAGCCCCAGCATTTT. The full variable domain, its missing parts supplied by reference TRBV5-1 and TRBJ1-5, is KAGVTQTPRYLIKTRGQQVTLSCSPISGHRSVSWYQQTPGQGLQFLFEYFSETQRNKGNFPGRFSGRQFSNSRSEMNVSTLELGDSALYLCASSHGESNQPQHFGDGTRLSIL.

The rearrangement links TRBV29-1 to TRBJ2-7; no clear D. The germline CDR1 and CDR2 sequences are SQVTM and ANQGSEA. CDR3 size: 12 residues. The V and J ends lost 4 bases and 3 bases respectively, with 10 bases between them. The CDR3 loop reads CSVGTEVYEQYF. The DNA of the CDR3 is TGCAGCGTTGGAACAGAAGTCTACGAGCAGTACTTC.

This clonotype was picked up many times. The CDR3 region has the DNA TGTGCCAGCAGTTTAAGGGGAGGTGAAAAACTGTTTTTT. This gives the protein CASSLRGGEKLFF. The rearrangement uses TRBV5-6 and TRBJ1-4, with D maybe TRBD1 (5 bases). Germline V lookup: CDR1 SGHDT, CDR2 YYEEEE. V was shortened by 5 bases and J by 7 bases, with 12 bases between the two germline ends. The CDR3 has 13 residues.

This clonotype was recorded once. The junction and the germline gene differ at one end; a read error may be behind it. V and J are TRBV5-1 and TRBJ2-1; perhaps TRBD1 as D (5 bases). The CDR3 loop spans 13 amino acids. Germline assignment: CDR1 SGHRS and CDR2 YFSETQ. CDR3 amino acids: CASSFTVDKEQFF. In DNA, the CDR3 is TGCGCCAGCAGCTTCACAGTGGACAAAGAGCAGTTCTTC.

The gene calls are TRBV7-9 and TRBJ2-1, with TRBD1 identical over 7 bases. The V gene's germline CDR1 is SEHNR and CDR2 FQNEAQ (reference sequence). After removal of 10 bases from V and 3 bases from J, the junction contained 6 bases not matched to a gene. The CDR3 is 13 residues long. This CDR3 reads CATTPGGYNEQFF. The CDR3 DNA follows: TGTGCCACCACCCCAGGGGGCTACAATGAGCAGTTCTTC.

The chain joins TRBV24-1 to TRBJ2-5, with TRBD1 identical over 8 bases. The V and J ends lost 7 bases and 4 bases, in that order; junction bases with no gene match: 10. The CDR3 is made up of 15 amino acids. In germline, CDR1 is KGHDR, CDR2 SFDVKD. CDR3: CATSLTGAKGETQYF. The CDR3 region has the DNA TGTGCCACCAGCCTGACAGGGGCAAAGGGAGAGACCCAGTACTTC.

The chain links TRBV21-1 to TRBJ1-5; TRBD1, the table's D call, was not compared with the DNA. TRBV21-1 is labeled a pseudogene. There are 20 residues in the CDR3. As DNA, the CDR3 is TGTGCCAGCAGCAAGCCAGCTCGGGCGGACAGAAGGCCCGGTTGTCAGCCCCAGCATTTT. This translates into CASSKPARADRRPGCQPQHF.

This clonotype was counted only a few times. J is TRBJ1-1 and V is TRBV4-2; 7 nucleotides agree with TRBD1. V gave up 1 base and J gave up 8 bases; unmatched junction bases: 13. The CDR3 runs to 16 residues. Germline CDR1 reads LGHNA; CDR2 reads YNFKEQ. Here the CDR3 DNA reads TGTGCCAGCAGCCAAGGGCTTGCGGGGACAGTTATCGAAGCTTTCTTT. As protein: CASSQGLAGTVIEAFF.